What follows is one T cell receptor beta chain and its context. The data were obtained in a study of Graves' ophthalmopathy and Graves' hyperthyroidism. Background on the study: No treatment had been given when peripheral blood was collected at initial diagnosis.

Amplification targeted the TCR beta CDR3 regions, with RNA transcripts as the source material. HTBI primers primed a first-round RT-PCR, and a second-round multiplex PCR followed. From the multiplex PCR reads, TCRdb called clonotypes with MiXCR, one entry per CDR3 protein. The profile covers hundreds of thousands of distinct CDR3 sequences, with over 40% appearing a single time and 3% to 4% taken by the ten largest. The material sequenced was peripheral blood. The sequence came from an adult man with Graves' ophthalmopathy.

CDR3 residues: CASRGGGQGANVLTF. The CDR3 coding sequence is TGTGCCAGCAGAGGAGGGGGACAGGGGGCCAACGTCCTGACTTTC. This rearrangement joins TRBV12-3 or TRBV12-4 to TRBJ2-6; D might be TRBD1 (7 bases). Trimming took 6 bases from V and 4 from J, leaving 13 bases between them. CDR3 length equals 15 residues.